Presented here are 26 T cell receptor beta chains from one specimen sequenced in a study of cytomegalovirus exposure and HLA in healthy donors. 13 Jbeta primers and 60 Vbeta primers were used for the PCR. Repertoires were generated with immunoSEQ multiplex PCR, while TCRdb's copy carries only in-frame clones and drops some. The sample has approximately 140,000 clones; around 81% are singletons. What was sequenced was PBMCs. The receptors derive from a male donor in good health and CMV-seronegative.

DNA of the CDR3: TGTGCCAGCAGTGAAAATTTGACAGGATACTATGGCTACACCTTC. Translation: CASSENLTGYYGYTF. The chain links TRBV2 to TRBJ1-2, with D tentatively TRBD1 (6 bases). The CDR3 contains 15 residues. The ends were cut back, 2 bases at V and 3 bases at J, with 13 bases in the middle. In germline, CDR1 is SNHLY, CDR2 FYNNEI.

The chain is built from TRBV5-6 and TRBJ1-3; 9 nucleotides align to TRBD1. Germline V gene lookup returns CDR1 SGHDT and CDR2 YYEEEE. J gave up 0 bases and V 4 bases, and 2 bases lay outside the gene matches. The CDR3 sequence is 15 residues long. CDR3 residues: CASSLDRGSGNTIYF. In nucleotides, the CDR3 is TGTGCCAGCAGCCTGGACAGGGGCTCTGGAAACACCATATATTTT.

The chain is built from TRBV5-6 and TRBJ1-1, with 8 bases that match TRBD1. The CDR3 contains 15 residues. V lost 0 bases to trimming and J lost 5 bases; unmatched junction nucleotides: 6. Per germline, CDR1 SGHDT and CDR2 YYEEEE. The CDR3 sequence is CASSLVDRGGTEAFF. CDR3 nucleotides: TGTGCCAGCAGCTTGGTTGACAGGGGAGGTACTGAAGCTTTCTTT.

This clone was recorded a few times. The rearrangement links TRBV5-1 to TRBJ2-2; D may be TRBD2 (6 bases). The CDR3 runs to 14 residues. Germline V gene sequence: CDR1 SGHRS, CDR2 YFSETQ. Trimming removed 2 bases from V and 4 bases from J, with 9 bases in between. The CDR3: CASSFIGSTGELFF. The CDR3 coding sequence is TGCGCCAGCAGCTTCATCGGGAGCACCGGGGAGCTGTTTTTT.

This clone occurred once. This sequence joins TRBV19 and TRBJ2-7; 8 bases match TRBD2. V was pared by 5 bases and J by 3 bases, with 3 bases of the junction left unmatched. The CDR3 contains 13 residues. Germline CDR1 LNHDA, CDR2 SQIVND (reference sequence). The CDR3 loop reads CASSGSGIYEQYF. The CDR3 DNA reads TGTGCCAGTAGTGGTAGCGGGATCTACGAGCAGTACTTC. The full variable domain, in which reference TRBV19 and TRBJ2-7 provide the parts outside the CDR3, is DGGITQSPKYLFRKEGQNVTLSCEQNLNHDAMYWYRQDPGQGLRLIYYSQIVNDFQKGDIAEGYSVSREKKESFPLTVTSAQKNPTAFYLCASSGSGIYEQYFGPGTRLTVT.

The J gene is TRBJ2-5, the V gene TRBV5-4, with D possibly being TRBD2 (5 bases). The CDR3 is made up of 14 amino acids. Germline CDR1 reads SGHNT; CDR2 reads YYREEE (reference sequence). Trimming shortened V by 3 bases and J by 4 bases, and 13 bases separated the two germline ends. CDR3 bases: TGTGCCAGCAGCTCGCCCGGGGTCCGAGAGACCCAGTACTTC. It specifies CASSSPGVRETQYF.

The chain is built from TRBV30 and TRBJ1-4; 8 bases are a match to TRBD1. The CDR3 has 14 residues. J gave up 7 bases and V 4 bases, and 8 bases lay outside the gene matches. CDR1 is GTSNPN and CDR2 is SVGIG in the germline V gene (reference sequence). The CDR3: CAWNQGASGEKLFF. The DNA for the CDR3 is TGTGCCTGGAACCAGGGGGCTTCGGGTGAAAAACTGTTTTTT.

CDR3 sequence (DNA): TGTGCCAGTAGTACCTCGCCAGGTTACACTGAAGCTTTCTTT. The encoded protein is CASSTSPGYTEAFF. The V gene is TRBV19, the J gene TRBJ1-1; D not resolved. V was cut by 4 bases and J by 3 bases, with 12 bases left in between. The V gene's germline CDR1 is LNHDA and CDR2 SQIVND (reference sequence). The CDR3 is made up of 14 amino acids.

The chain combines TRBV13 with TRBJ2-7, with 8 bases fitting TRBD2. With V trimmed by 5 bases and J by 3 bases, 9 bases remained unmatched. Germline V gives CDR1 PRHDT, CDR2 FYEKMQ (reference sequence). The CDR3 is made up of 15 amino acids. The CDR3 nucleotides are TGTGCCAGCAGCCCTCGGGGGGGGCCGAGCTACGAGCAGTACTTC. Protein product: CASSPRGGPSYEQYF.

This clone appeared once. The chain recombines TRBV5-5 with TRBJ1-1; D is ambiguous. The CDR3 has 17 residues. The germline V gene has CDR1 SGHKS and CDR2 YYEKEE (reference sequence). Trimming cost V 4 bases and J 2 bases, with 21 bases left between them. Here the CDR3 DNA reads TGTGCCAGCAGCCCTTCAGGCGGGCCACCGCTTAACACTGAAGCTTTCTTT. Protein: CASSPSGGPPLNTEAFF.

This chain uses TRBV7-2 with TRBJ2-1, with TRBD1 matching over 8 bases. Germline V gives CDR1 SGHTA, CDR2 FQGNSA. CDR3 length equals 14 residues. Trimming at V came to 4 bases and at J to 9 bases, leaving 8 bases not matched to a gene. The CDR3 spells CASSYPTGGSEQFF. For the CDR3, the DNA is TGTGCCAGCAGCTACCCAACAGGGGGTAGTGAGCAGTTCTTC.

The rearrangement uses TRBV19 and TRBJ2-1, with TRBD2 as a possible D gene (6 bases). Germline-derived CDR1 and CDR2 are LNHDA and SQIVND (reference sequence). The CDR3 totals 15 residues. With 4 bases removed from V and 0 bases from J, the gap between germline ends came to 10 bases. Here the CDR3 DNA reads TGTGCCAGTAGTACAGACGGGAGCTCCTACAATGAGCAGTTCTTC. This gives the protein CASSTDGSSYNEQFF.

The chain recombines TRBV19 with TRBJ1-1, with 9 bases aligning to TRBD1. The CDR3 spans 15 residues. The germline V gene has CDR1 LNHDA and CDR2 SQIVND (reference sequence). V lost 2 bases to trimming and J lost 6 bases; unmatched junction nucleotides: 7. For the CDR3, the DNA is TGTGCCAGTAGTATATCCCGGGACAGGGCCCCTGAAGCTTTCTTT. Protein product: CASSISRDRAPEAFF.

J is TRBJ1-1 and V is TRBV5-4; tentatively, D is TRBD1 (6 bases). Germline lookup yields CDR1 SGHNT and CDR2 YYREEE (reference sequence). This CDR3 region has 15 residues. Between the trimmed V and J ends, which lost 4 bases and 0 bases, there was a span of 13 bases. The CDR3 reads CASSPGTSMNTEAFF. Here the CDR3 DNA reads TGTGCCAGCAGCCCCGGGACATCTATGAACACTGAAGCTTTCTTT.

J is TRBJ2-2 and V is TRBV6-4, with D possibly matching TRBD1 (6 bases). Germline V CDR1 and CDR2: MRHNA, SNTAGT. V lost 6 bases, J lost 3 bases, and 8 bases lay in between. The CDR3 is made up of 13 amino acids. Written as DNA, the CDR3 is TGTGCCAGCAGCAACAGGGACACCGGGGAGCTGTTTTTT. Amino acid sequence: CASSNRDTGELFF.

The chain is built from TRBV5-5 and TRBJ1-3, with 8 nucleotides matching TRBD1. The germline V gene has CDR1 SGHKS and CDR2 YYEKEE (reference sequence). The CDR3 is 17 amino acids. Trimming took 0 bases from V and 0 from J; bases not matched to a gene: 5. CDR3 residues: CASSLDRGSSSGNTIYF. The DNA for the CDR3 is TGTGCCAGCAGCTTGGACAGGGGGTCGAGCTCTGGAAACACCATATATTTT.

This chain connects TRBV7-2 to TRBJ2-5, with no clear D. CDR1 and CDR2 from the germline V gene are SGHTA and FQGNSA. This CDR3 is built from 13 residues. V was shortened by 2 bases and J by 6 bases, with 10 bases between the two germline ends. The CDR3 DNA reads TGTGCCAGCAGCTTACCGGTCATCAAGACCCAGTACTTC. It codes for CASSLPVIKTQYF.

A few counts support this clone. The gene calls are TRBV19 and TRBJ1-1; 8 nucleotides line up with TRBD1. CDR1 and CDR2 from the germline V gene are LNHDA and SQIVND (reference sequence). The CDR3 consists of 15 residues. V was pared by 6 bases and J by 0 bases, with 6 bases of the junction left unmatched. DNA of the CDR3: TGTGCCAGTAGCCTCACAGGGGGGATGAACACTGAAGCTTTCTTT. Its protein product is CASSLTGGMNTEAFF.

V gene TRBV7-9 combines with J gene TRBJ2-5; D unclear. Trimming took 3 bases from V and 5 from J, leaving 4 bases between them. The CDR3 extends over 11 amino acids. Per the germline V gene, CDR1 is SEHNR and CDR2 is FQNEAQ (reference sequence). CDR3 region: CASSFQETQYF. In DNA form, the CDR3 reads TGTGCCAGCAGCTTTCAGGAGACCCAGTACTTC.

In nucleotides, the CDR3 is TGTGCCAGCGCGCAGGAGGTTCAGCCCCAGCATTTT. Translating gives CASAQEVQPQHF. V usage is TRBV6-6 and J usage is TRBJ1-5; D gene uncertain. This CDR3 is 12 amino acids long. V was shortened by 8 bases and J by 6 bases, with 11 bases between the two germline ends. Germline CDR1 and CDR2: MNHNY and SVGAGI (reference sequence).

This chain joins TRBV11-2 and TRBJ2-2, with a weak D call TRBD1 (5 bases). The CDR3 spans 15 residues. In germline, CDR1 is SGHAT, CDR2 FQNNGV. With 5 bases removed from V and 2 bases from J, the gap between germline ends came to 12 bases. The DNA for the CDR3 is TGTGCCAGCAGCCAGGGTAGGGGAAACACCGGGGAGCTGTTTTTT. Its translation is CASSQGRGNTGELFF.

This clone was recorded once. The chain uses TRBV5-4 and TRBJ2-1, with 7 bases that match TRBD1. Per germline, CDR1 SGHNT and CDR2 YYREEE (reference sequence). The CDR3 is 15 residues long. The V segment lost 5 bases and the J segment 0 bases; nucleotides outside the gene matches: 5. CDR3 amino acids: CASSLDRISYNEQFF. CDR3 nucleotide sequence: TGTGCCAGCAGTCTGGACAGGATCTCCTACAATGAGCAGTTCTTC. The whole variable domain, filled in from reference TRBV5-4 and TRBJ2-1, reads ETGVTQSPTHLIKTRGQQVTLRCSSQSGHNTVSWYQQALGQGPQFIFQYYREEENGRGNFPPRFSGLQFPNYSSELNVNALELDDSALYLCASSLDRISYNEQFFGPGTRLTVL.

This clone was seen only a few times. This sequence joins TRBV6-1 and TRBJ1-2; D call uncertain. Germline lookup yields CDR1 MNHNS and CDR2 SASEGT. This CDR3 is built from 15 residues. The germline V and J ends were trimmed by 10 bases and 8 bases, with 26 bases remaining between them. The CDR3: CATPVALTPYEGYTF. The CDR3, as DNA: TGTGCCACCCCGGTAGCCCTCACCCCCTATGAAGGCTACACCTTC.

This chain uses TRBV4-2 with TRBJ1-2; perhaps TRBD1 as D (5 bases). Germline loops: CDR1 LGHNA, CDR2 YNFKEQ. This CDR3 is built from 12 residues. V was shortened by 1 base and J by 8 bases, with 8 bases between the two germline ends. In nucleotides, the CDR3 is TGTGCCAGCAGCCAAGGGGGCGCGGGCTACACCTTC. Protein product: CASSQGGAGYTF.

The rearrangement links TRBV6-5 to TRBJ1-2; 9 bases are a match to TRBD1. The CDR3 totals 14 residues. Trimming took 5 bases from V and 8 from J; bases not matched to a gene: 9. Germline assignment: CDR1 MNHEY and CDR2 SVGAGI. CDR3 nucleotide sequence: TGTGCCAGCAGTCAAGGACAGGGGCCTAGGGGCTACACCTTC. Amino acids: CASSQGQGPRGYTF.

The chain recombines TRBV6-6 with TRBJ1-5; no definite D call. CDR3 length: 14 residues. With 6 bases removed from V and 0 bases from J, the gap between germline ends came to 9 bases. From germline, CDR1 is MNHNY and CDR2 SVGAGI (reference sequence). The CDR3 DNA sequence: TGTGCCAGCAGATCGGGTAATAGCAATCAGCCCCAGCATTTT. Protein sequence: CASRSGNSNQPQHF.